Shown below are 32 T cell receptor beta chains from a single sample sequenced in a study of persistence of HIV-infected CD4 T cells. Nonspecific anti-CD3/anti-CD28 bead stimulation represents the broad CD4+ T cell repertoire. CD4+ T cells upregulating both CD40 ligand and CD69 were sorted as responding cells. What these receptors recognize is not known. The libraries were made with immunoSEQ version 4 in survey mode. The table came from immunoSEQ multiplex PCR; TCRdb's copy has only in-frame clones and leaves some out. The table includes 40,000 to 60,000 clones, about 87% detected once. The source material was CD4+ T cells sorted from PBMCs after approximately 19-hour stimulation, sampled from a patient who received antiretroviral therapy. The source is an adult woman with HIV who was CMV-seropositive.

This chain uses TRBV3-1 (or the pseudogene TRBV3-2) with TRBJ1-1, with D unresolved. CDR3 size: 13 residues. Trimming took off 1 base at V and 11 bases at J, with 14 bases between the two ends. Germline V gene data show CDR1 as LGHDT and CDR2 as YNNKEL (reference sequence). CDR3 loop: CASSQGAGARAFF. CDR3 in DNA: TGTGCCAGCAGCCAAGGAGCAGGTGCCAGGGCTTTCTTT.

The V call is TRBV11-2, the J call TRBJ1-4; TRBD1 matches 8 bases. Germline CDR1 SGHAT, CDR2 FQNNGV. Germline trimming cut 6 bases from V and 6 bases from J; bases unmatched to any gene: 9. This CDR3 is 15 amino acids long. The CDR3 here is CASSRTGSRDEKLFF. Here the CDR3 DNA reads TGTGCCAGCAGTCGGACAGGGAGTAGGGATGAAAAACTGTTTTTT.

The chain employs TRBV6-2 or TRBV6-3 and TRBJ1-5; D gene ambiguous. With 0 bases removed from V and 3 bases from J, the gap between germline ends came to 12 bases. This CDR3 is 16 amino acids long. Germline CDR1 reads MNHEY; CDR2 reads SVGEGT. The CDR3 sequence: CASSYSPKSFNQPQHF. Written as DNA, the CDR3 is TGTGCCAGCAGTTACTCACCTAAGTCTTTCAATCAGCCCCAGCATTTT.

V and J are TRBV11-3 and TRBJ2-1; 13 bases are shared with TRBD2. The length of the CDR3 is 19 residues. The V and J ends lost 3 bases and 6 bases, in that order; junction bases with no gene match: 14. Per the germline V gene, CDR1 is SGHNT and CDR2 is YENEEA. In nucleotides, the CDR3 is TGTGCCAGCAGCTTGCCGGGACTAGCGGGGAATAGAATAATCAATGAGCAGTTCTTC. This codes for CASSLPGLAGNRIINEQFF.

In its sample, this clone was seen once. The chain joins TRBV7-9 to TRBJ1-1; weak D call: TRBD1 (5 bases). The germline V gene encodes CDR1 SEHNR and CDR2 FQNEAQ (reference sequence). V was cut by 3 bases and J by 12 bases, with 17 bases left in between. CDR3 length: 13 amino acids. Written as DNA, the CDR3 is TGTGCCAGCAGCTTCCAGCAGGGCAGAGCGACTTTCTTT. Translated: CASSFQQGRATFF.

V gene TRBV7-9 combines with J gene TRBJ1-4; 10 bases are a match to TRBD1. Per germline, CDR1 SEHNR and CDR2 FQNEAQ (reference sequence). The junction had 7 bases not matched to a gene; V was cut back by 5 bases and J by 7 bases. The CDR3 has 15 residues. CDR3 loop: CASSTRTGGSEKLFF. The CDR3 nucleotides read TGTGCCAGCAGCACCCGGACAGGGGGTAGTGAAAAACTGTTTTTT. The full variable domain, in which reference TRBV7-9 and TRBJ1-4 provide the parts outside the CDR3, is DTGVSQNPRHKITKRGQNVTFRCDPISEHNRLYWYRQTLGQGPEFLTYFQNEAQLEKSRLLSDRFSAERPKGSFSTLEIQRTEQGDSAMYLCASSTRTGGSEKLFFGSGTQLSVL.

This CDR3 is CASSKGLAGEETQYF. Here the CDR3 DNA reads TGTGCCAGCAGCAAGGGACTAGCGGGAGAGGAGACCCAGTACTTC. The rearrangement links TRBV9 to TRBJ2-5; 14 positions match TRBD2. The CDR3 has 15 amino acids. CDR1 SGDLS and CDR2 YYNGEE come from the germline V gene. J gave up 5 bases and V 4 bases, and 4 bases lay outside the gene matches. Combining the CDR3 with reference TRBV9 and TRBJ2-5 gives the whole variable domain DSGVTQTPKHLITATGQRVTLRCSPRSGDLSVYWYQQSLDQGLQFLIQYYNGEERAKGNILERFSAQQFPDLHSELNLSSLELGDSALYFCASSKGLAGEETQYFGPGTRLLVL.

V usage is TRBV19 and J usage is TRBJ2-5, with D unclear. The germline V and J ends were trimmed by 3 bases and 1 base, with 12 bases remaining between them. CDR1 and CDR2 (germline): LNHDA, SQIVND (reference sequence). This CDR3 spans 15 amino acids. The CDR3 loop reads CASSMYPGGQETQYF. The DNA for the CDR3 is TGTGCCAGTAGTATGTATCCAGGTGGCCAAGAGACCCAGTACTTC.

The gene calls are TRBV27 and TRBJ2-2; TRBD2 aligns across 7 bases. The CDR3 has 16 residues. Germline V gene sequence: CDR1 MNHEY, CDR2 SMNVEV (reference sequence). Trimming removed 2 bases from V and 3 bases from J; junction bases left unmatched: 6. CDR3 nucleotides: TGTGCCAGCAGTTTACGTGGGAGGGCTGACACCGGGGAGCTGTTTTTT. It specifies CASSLRGRADTGELFF.

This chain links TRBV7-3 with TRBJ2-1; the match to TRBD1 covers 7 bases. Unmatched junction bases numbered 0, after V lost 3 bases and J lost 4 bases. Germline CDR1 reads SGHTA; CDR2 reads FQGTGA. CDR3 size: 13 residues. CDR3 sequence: CASSLGQYNEQFF. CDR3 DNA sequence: TGTGCCAGCAGCTTGGGACAGTACAATGAGCAGTTCTTC.

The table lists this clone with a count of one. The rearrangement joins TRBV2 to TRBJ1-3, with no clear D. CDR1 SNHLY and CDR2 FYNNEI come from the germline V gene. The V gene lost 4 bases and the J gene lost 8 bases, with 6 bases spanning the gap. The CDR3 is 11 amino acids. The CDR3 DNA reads TGTGCCAGCAGTGGAAGGGACACCATATATTTT. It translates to CASSGRDTIYF. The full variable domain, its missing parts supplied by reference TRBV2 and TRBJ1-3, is EPEVTQTPSHQVTQMGQEVILRCVPISNHLYFYWYRQILGQKVEFLVSFYNNEISEKSEIFDDQFSVERPDGSNFTLKIRSTKLEDSAMYFCASSGRDTIYFGEGSWLTVV.

The CDR3 here is CASSLGGAQGYTF. In nucleotides, the CDR3 is TGTGCCAGCAGCCTCGGTGGAGCGCAGGGCTACACCTTC. This chain joins TRBV9 and TRBJ1-2; D gene uncertain. The germline gives CDR1 SGDLS, CDR2 YYNGEE. The CDR3 totals 13 residues. Trimming pared 4 bases from V and 8 bases from J, leaving 15 bases between. The full variable domain, with the rest looked up from reference TRBV9 and TRBJ1-2, is DSGVTQTPKHLITATGQRVTLRCSPRSGDLSVYWYQQSLDQGLQFLIQYYNGEERAKGNILERFSAQQFPDLHSELNLSSLELGDSALYFCASSLGGAQGYTFGSGTRLTVV.

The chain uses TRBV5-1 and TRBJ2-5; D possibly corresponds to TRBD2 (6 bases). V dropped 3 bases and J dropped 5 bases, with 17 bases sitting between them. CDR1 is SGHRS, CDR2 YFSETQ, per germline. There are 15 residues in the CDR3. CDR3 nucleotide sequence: TGCGCCAGCAGCTCTCTCCCGACTAGTTCGGAGACCCAGTACTTC. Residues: CASSSLPTSSETQYF.

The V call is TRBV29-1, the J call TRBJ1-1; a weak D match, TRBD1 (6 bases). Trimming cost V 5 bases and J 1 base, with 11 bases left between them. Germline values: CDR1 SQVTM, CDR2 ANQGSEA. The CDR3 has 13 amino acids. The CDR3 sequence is CSVSPGANTEAFF. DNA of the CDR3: TGCAGCGTTAGTCCAGGGGCGAACACTGAAGCTTTCTTT. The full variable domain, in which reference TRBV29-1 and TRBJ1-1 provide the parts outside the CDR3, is SAVISQKPSRDICQRGTSLTIQCQVDSQVTMMFWYRQQPGQSLTLIATANQGSEATYESGFVIDKFPISRPNLTFSTLTVSNMSPEDSSIYLCSVSPGANTEAFFGQGTRLTVV.

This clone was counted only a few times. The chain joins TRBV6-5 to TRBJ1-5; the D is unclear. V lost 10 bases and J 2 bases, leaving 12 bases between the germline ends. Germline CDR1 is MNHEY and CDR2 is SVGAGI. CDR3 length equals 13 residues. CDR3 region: CATEVAGNQPQHF. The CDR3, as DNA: TGTGCCACCGAAGTTGCGGGCAATCAGCCCCAGCATTTT.

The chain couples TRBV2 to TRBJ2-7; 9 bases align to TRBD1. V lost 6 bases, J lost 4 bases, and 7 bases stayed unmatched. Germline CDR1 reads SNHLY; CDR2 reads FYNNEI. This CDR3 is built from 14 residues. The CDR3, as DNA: TGTGCCAGCAGACCCCGGGACAGGGCTTACGAGCAGTACTTC. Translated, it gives CASRPRDRAYEQYF.

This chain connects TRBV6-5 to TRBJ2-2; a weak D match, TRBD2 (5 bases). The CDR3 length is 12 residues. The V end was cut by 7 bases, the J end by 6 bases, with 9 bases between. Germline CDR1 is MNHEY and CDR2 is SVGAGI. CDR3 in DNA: TGTGCCAGCACGGGAACCTCCGGGGAGCTGTTTTTT. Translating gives CASTGTSGELFF.

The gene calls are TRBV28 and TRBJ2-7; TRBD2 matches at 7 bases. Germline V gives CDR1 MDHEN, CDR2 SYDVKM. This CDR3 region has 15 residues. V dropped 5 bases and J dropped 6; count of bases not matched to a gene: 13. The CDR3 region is CASSLGGSHGGEQYF. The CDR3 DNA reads TGTGCCAGCAGTCTGGGGGGGAGTCATGGTGGCGAGCAGTACTTC.

The CDR3 protein is CASSAAGQGMTWQFF. The CDR3 nucleotides read TGTGCCAGTAGTGCCGCCGGACAGGGTATGACGTGGCAGTTCTTC. The rearrangement uses TRBV19 and TRBJ2-1; 8 bases agree with TRBD1. CDR3 size: 15 residues. Losses at the gene ends were 5 bases for V and 12 bases for J; bases not matched to a gene: 15. CDR1 LNHDA and CDR2 SQIVND come from the germline V gene (reference sequence). Looking up the rest from reference TRBV19 and TRBJ2-1 gives the full variable domain: DGGITQSPKYLFRKEGQNVTLSCEQNLNHDAMYWYRQDPGQGLRLIYYSQIVNDFQKGDIAEGYSVSREKKESFPLTVTSAQKNPTAFYLCASSAAGQGMTWQFFGPGTRLTVL.

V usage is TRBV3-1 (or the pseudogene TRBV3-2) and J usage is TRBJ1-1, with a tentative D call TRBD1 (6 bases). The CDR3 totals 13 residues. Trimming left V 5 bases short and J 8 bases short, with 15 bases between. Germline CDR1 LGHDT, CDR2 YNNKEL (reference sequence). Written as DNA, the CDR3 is TGTGCCAGCAGCGGTACAGGGTCGGCCGAAGCTTTCTTT. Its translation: CASSGTGSAEAFF.

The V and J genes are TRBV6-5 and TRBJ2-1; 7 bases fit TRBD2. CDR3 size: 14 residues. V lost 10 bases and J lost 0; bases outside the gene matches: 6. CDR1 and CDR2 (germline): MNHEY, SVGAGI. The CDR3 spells CATFGGSSYNEQFF. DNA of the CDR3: TGTGCCACCTTCGGGGGGAGCTCCTACAATGAGCAGTTCTTC.

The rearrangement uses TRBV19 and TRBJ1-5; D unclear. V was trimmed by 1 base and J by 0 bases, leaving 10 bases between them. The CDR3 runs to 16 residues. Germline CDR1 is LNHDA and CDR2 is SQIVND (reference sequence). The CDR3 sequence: CASSIGWQFSNQPQHF. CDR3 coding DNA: TGTGCCAGTAGTATAGGATGGCAGTTTAGCAATCAGCCCCAGCATTTT.

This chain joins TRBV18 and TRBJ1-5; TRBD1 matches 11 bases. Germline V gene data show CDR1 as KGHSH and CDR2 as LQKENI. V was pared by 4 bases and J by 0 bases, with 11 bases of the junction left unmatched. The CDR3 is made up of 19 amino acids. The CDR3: CASSQMTGTGGYSNQPQHF. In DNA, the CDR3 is TGTGCCAGCTCACAAATGACCGGGACAGGGGGATATAGCAATCAGCCCCAGCATTTT.

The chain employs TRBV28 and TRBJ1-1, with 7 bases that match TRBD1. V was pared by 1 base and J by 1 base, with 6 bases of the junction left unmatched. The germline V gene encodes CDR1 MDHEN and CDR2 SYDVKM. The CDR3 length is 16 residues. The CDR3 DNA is TGTGCCAGCAGTTTATTCCGTCGGACAGGGAACACTGAAGCTTTCTTT. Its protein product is CASSLFRRTGNTEAFF. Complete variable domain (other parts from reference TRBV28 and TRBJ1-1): DVKVTQSSRYLVKRTGEKVFLECVQDMDHENMFWYRQDPGLGLRLIYFSYDVKMKEKGDIPEGYSVSREKKERFSLILESASTNQTSMYLCASSLFRRTGNTEAFFGQGTRLTVV.

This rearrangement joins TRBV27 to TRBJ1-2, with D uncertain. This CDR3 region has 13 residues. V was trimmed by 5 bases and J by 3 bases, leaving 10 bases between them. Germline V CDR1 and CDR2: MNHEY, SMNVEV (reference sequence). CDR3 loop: CASSPGGHYGYTF. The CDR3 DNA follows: TGTGCCAGCAGTCCGGGCGGACACTATGGCTACACCTTC.

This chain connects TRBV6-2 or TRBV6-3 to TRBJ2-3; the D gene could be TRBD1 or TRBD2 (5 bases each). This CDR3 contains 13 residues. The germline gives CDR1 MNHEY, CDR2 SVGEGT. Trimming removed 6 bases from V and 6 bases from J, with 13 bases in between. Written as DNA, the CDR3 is TGTGCCAGCAGCATGGGACCTCTGGATACGCAGTATTTT. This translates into CASSMGPLDTQYF.

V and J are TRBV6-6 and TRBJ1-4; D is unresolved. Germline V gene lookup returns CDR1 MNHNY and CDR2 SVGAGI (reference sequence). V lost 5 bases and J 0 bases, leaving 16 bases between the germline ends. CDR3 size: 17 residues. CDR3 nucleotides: TGTGCCAGCAGTCACCAACAATCTTGGGCAACTAATGAAAAACTGTTTTTT. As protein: CASSHQQSWATNEKLFF.

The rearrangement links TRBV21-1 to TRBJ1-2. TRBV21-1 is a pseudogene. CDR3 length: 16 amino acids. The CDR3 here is CASSKVGVDTNYGYTF. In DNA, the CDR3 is TGTGCCAGCAGCAAAGTGGGGGTCGATACTAACTATGGCTACACCTTC.

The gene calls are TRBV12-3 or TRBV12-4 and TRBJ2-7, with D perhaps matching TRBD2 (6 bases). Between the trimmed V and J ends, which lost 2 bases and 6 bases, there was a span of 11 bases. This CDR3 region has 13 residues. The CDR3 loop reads CASSLKEGTEQYF. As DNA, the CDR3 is TGTGCCAGCAGTTTAAAGGAGGGTACCGAGCAGTACTTC.

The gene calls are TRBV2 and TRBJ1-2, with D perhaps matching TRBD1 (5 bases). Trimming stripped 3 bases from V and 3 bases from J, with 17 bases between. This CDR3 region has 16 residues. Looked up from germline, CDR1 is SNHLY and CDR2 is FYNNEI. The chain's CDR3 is CASSDSGQGRYYGYTF. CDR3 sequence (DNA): TGTGCCAGCAGTGACTCGGGCCAGGGACGGTACTATGGCTACACCTTC.

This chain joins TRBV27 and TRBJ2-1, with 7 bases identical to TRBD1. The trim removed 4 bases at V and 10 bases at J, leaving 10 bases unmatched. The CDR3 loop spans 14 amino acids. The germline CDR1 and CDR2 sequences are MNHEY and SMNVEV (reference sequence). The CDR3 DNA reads TGTGCCAGCAGTTCCGTGCTGACAGGGAACGAGCAGTTCTTC. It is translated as CASSSVLTGNEQFF.

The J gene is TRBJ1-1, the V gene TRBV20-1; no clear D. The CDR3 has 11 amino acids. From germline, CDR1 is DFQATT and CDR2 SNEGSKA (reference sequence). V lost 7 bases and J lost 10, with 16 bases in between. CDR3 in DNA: TGCAGTGAAATGCTGTACCCTACAGCTTTCTTT. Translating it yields CSEMLYPTAFF.